The 16 T cell receptor beta chains below come from one sample, sequenced in a study of T cell repertoires in cytomegalovirus infection. TCRdb fed the reads into MiXCR, producing one record per CDR3 protein. The repertoire holds approximately 500,000 distinct CDR3 sequences, around a quarter seen once, with roughly an eighth in the top ten. Sequencing was carried out using PBMCs. All receptors come from a human donor in good health (CMV status not recorded). Some clones in this sample may be carry-over from other donors' samples.

The chain joins TRBV12-3 or TRBV12-4 to TRBJ2-5; 7 bases match TRBD2. CDR3 size: 14 residues. V trimming: 6 bases; J trimming: 2 bases; junction bases outside the gene matches: 6. CDR3 sequence (DNA): TGTGCCAGCAGGCCGACCGGGGGGCAAGAGACCCAGTACTTC. Protein sequence: CASRPTGGQETQYF.

This clonotype was seen repeatedly, ten times or more. This chain connects TRBV7-8 to TRBJ2-1; 9 nucleotides line up with TRBD2. Per the germline V gene, CDR1 is SGHVS and CDR2 is FQNEAQ. This CDR3 region has 18 residues. V was clipped by 2 bases and J by 8 bases; unmatched bases: 16. CDR3 region: CASSLFILGGRAYDEQFF. CDR3 nucleotides: TGTGCCAGCAGCTTATTTATTCTCGGCGGGAGGGCCTATGATGAGCAGTTCTTC.

Only a few counts were recorded for this clonotype. The rearrangement joins TRBV5-4 to TRBJ1-4, with a weak D call TRBD1 (5 bases). Germline V gives CDR1 SGHNT, CDR2 YYREEE (reference sequence). The V gene lost 4 bases and the J gene lost 0 bases, with 13 bases spanning the gap. The CDR3 sequence is 16 residues long. CDR3 protein: CASSRGGSSTNEKLFF. In DNA, the CDR3 is TGTGCCAGCAGCCGGGGGGGGTCGTCAACTAATGAAAAACTGTTTTTT.

This clonotype was seen ten or more times. The chain recombines TRBV12-3 or TRBV12-4 with TRBJ1-1; D gene unclear. Trimming left V 3 bases short and J 0 bases short, with 5 bases between. The CDR3 is made up of 13 amino acids. As DNA, the CDR3 is TGTGCCAGCAGTTTGCGGTTGAACACTGAAGCTTTCTTT. This gives the protein CASSLRLNTEAFF.

This clonotype turned up a few times. CDR3 amino acids: CASTLQENEQFF. In DNA, the CDR3 is TGTGCCAGCACCCTCCAGGAGAATGAGCAGTTCTTC. V gene TRBV6-1 combines with J gene TRBJ2-1; D is ambiguous. Germline lookup yields CDR1 MNHNS and CDR2 SASEGT. V was cut by 7 bases and J by 7 bases, with 11 bases left in between. CDR3 size: 12 residues.

The CDR3, as DNA: TGTGCCAGCAGCGCAACAGGGAGGCGAGACTATGGCTACACCTTC. This translates into CASSATGRRDYGYTF. The V gene is TRBV28, the J gene TRBJ1-2, with a possible D match to TRBD1 (6 bases). Germline loops: CDR1 MDHEN, CDR2 SYDVKM. This CDR3 has 15 amino acids. Trimming removed 6 bases from V and 3 bases from J, with 17 bases in between.

This chain connects TRBV6-6 to TRBJ2-7; possibly TRBD1 for D (6 bases). This CDR3 is built from 14 residues. Trimming stripped 2 bases from V and 7 bases from J, with 15 bases between. Germline V CDR1 and CDR2: MNHNY, SVGAGI (reference sequence). CDR3 sequence (DNA): TGTGCCAGCAGTTACGGAACAAGGGGGTCGGAGCAGTACTTC. As protein: CASSYGTRGSEQYF.

This sequence joins TRBV2 and TRBJ2-3, with TRBD2 identical over 7 bases. With 11 bases clipped from V and 10 bases from J, the junction kept 9 bases outside the gene matches. CDR3 length equals 11 residues. Germline loops: CDR1 SNHLY, CDR2 FYNNEI. The CDR3 sequence: CAAGVPRAQYF. The DNA for the CDR3 is TGTGCCGCGGGAGTCCCCCGGGCGCAGTATTTT.

The chain couples TRBV19 to TRBJ2-2; D not certain. Germline V lookup: CDR1 LNHDA, CDR2 SQIVND (reference sequence). This CDR3 is built from 15 residues. Trimming took off 1 base at V and 8 bases at J, with 14 bases between the two ends. The CDR3 coding sequence is TGTGCCAGTAGTATAGTTCCGACCCCTAGGGGGGAGCTGTTTTTT. As protein: CASSIVPTPRGELFF. The full variable domain, with the rest looked up from reference TRBV19 and TRBJ2-2, is DGGITQSPKYLFRKEGQNVTLSCEQNLNHDAMYWYRQDPGQGLRLIYYSQIVNDFQKGDIAEGYSVSREKKESFPLTVTSAQKNPTAFYLCASSIVPTPRGELFFGEGSRLTVL.

This clonotype was counted only a few times. This chain joins TRBV18 and TRBJ1-3; D is ambiguous. The germline V gene encodes CDR1 KGHSH and CDR2 LQKENI. The CDR3 sequence is 15 residues long. Trimming left V 0 bases short and J 0 bases short, with 6 bases between. CDR3 in amino acids: CASSPPAGSGNTIYF. CDR3 nucleotides: TGTGCCAGCTCACCACCGGCGGGCTCTGGAAACACCATATATTTT.

The V gene is TRBV10-3, the J gene TRBJ2-1, with 8 nucleotides matching TRBD2. V gave up 4 bases and J gave up 4 bases; unmatched junction bases: 3. This CDR3 region has 14 residues. Germline-derived CDR1 and CDR2 are ENHRY and SYGVKD. The CDR3 DNA sequence: TGTGCCATCAGTGTACTAGCGGAGTACAATGAGCAGTTCTTC. It specifies CAISVLAEYNEQFF.

This clonotype has a count of ten or more. The chain carries TRBV6-6 and TRBJ2-1; 10 bases map to TRBD2. This CDR3 region has 15 residues. Germline V gene lookup returns CDR1 MNHNY and CDR2 SVGAGI (reference sequence). V gave up 4 bases and J gave up 5 bases; unmatched junction bases: 5. The CDR3 protein is CASSSRTSGHNEQFF. Here the CDR3 DNA reads TGTGCCAGCAGTTCACGGACTAGCGGTCACAATGAGCAGTTCTTC.

The chain combines TRBV6-2 or TRBV6-3 with TRBJ2-7; tentatively, D is TRBD1 or TRBD2 (5 bases each). The CDR3 is made up of 11 amino acids. V was cut by 4 bases and J by 9 bases, with 10 bases left in between. The germline V gene encodes CDR1 MNHEY and CDR2 SVGEGT. The CDR3 loop is CASSWGSVQYF. CDR3 bases: TGTGCCAGCAGTTGGGGGTCAGTGCAGTACTTC.

In this sample, this clonotype turned up many times. The rearrangement uses TRBV11-3 and TRBJ1-2; no reliable D call. This CDR3 comprises 14 residues. Germline V gene sequence: CDR1 SGHNT, CDR2 YENEEA. V lost 1 base to trimming and J lost 3 bases, with 9 bases between them. The CDR3, as DNA: TGTGCCAGCAGCTTAGGTCCGCGGGACTATGGCTACACCTTC. This gives the protein CASSLGPRDYGYTF.

The genes are TRBV11-2 and TRBJ2-5, with 9 bases lining up with TRBD1. V was clipped by 5 bases and J by 5 bases; unmatched bases: 9. The V gene's germline CDR1 is SGHAT and CDR2 FQNNGV. The CDR3 contains 15 residues. The CDR3 spells CASSQEQGAGETQYF. The CDR3, as DNA: TGTGCCAGCAGCCAAGAACAGGGGGCTGGCGAGACCCAGTACTTC. Complete variable domain (other parts from reference TRBV11-2 and TRBJ2-5): EAGVAQSPRYKIIEKRQSVAFWCNPISGHATLYWYQQILGQGPKLLIQFQNNGVVDDSQLPKDRFSAERLKGVDSTLKIQPAKLEDSAVYLCASSQEQGAGETQYFGPGTRLLVL.

The J gene is TRBJ2-7, the V gene TRBV6-6; no definite D call. Germline values: CDR1 MNHNY, CDR2 SVGAGI (reference sequence). V lost 6 bases and J lost 6, with 9 bases in between. This CDR3 spans 11 amino acids. Here the CDR3 reads CASRASGEQYV. For the CDR3, the DNA is TGTGCCAGCAGAGCTAGTGGCGAGCAGTACGTC.